This T cell receptor beta chain was recovered during a study of technical replicates of blood from a few donors. The germline CDR1 and CDR2 sequences are MNHNY and SVGAGI (reference sequence). V dropped 5 bases and J dropped 7 bases, with 14 bases sitting between them. This CDR3 comprises 14 residues. TCRdb keeps only in-frame clones here, not all; method: immunoSEQ multiplex PCR. The sample shows tens of thousands of clones, about 86% of them seen only once. The sequenced material came from PBMCs. The clonotype originates from a human donor in good health. Some clones in this sample may be carry-over from other donors' samples. The V call is TRBV6-6, the J call TRBJ2-2; D might be TRBD1 (6 bases). The CDR3, as DNA: TGTGCCAGCAGTAGTCAACAGGGAAGCGGGGAGCTGTTTTTT. Translation: CASSSQQGSGELFF.